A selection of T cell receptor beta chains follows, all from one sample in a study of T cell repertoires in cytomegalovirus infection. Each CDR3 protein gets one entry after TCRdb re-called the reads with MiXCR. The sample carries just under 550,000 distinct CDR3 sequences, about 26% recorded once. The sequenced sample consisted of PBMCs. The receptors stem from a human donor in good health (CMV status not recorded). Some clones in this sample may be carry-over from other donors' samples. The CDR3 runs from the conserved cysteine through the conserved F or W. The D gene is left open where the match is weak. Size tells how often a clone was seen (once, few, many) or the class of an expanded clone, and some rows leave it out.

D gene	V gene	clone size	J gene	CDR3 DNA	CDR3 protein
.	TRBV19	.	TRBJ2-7	TGTGCCAGTAAAGGGGTCGCCTACGAGCAGTACTTC	CASKGVAYEQYF
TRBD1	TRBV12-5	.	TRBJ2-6	TGTGCTAGTGCAACCCGAACAGGGGGGCCTGGGGCCAACGTCCTGACTTTC	CASATRTGGPGANVLTF
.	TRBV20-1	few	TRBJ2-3	TGCAGTGCCCAAGGGGGGGAGAGCACAGATACGCAGTATTTT	CSAQGGESTDTQYF
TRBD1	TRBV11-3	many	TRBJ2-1	TGTGCCAGCAGCGGAAGGGACAGGTACAATGAGCAGTTCTTC	CASSGRDRYNEQFF
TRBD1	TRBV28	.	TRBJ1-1	TGTGCCAGCAGTTCGGGACAGGGCCTCGCTGAAGCTTTCTTT	CASSSGQGLAEAFF
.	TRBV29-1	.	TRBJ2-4	TGCAGCGTTGAGGGGGGAGCCAAAAACATTCAGTACTTC	CSVEGGAKNIQYF
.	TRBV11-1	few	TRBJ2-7	TGTGCCAGCAGCTCACGCGGGACAGTTGCCTACGAGCAGTACTTC	CASSSRGTVAYEQYF
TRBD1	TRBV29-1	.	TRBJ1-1	TGCAGCGTTGAAAAGGCAGGGGGCTTAAACACTGAAGCTTTCTTT	CSVEKAGGLNTEAFF
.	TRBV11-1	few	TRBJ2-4	TGTGCCAGCAGTCCGAAGAGCGGGTCCCTAGCCAAAAACATTCAGTACTTC	CASSPKSGSLAKNIQYF
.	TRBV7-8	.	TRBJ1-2	TGTGCCAGCAGCCAGACCCCTAACTATGGCTACACCTTC	CASSQTPNYGYTF
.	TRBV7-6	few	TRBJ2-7	TGTGCCAGCAGCCTCCCCCGGATTAGGGTCCTGTACGAGCAGTACTTC	CASSLPRIRVLYEQYF
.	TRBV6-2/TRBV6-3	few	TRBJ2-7	TGTGCCAGCAGCCTGCAGCGGGACAGGCGCTACGAGCAGTACTTC	CASSLQRDRRYEQYF
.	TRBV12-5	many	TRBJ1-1	TGTGCTAGTGGGCTTCGGGACGGAAAGACTTTCTTT	CASGLRDGKTFF
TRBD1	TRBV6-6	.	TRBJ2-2	TGTGCCAGCAGTCTGGCAGGGGGCTCGTCCGGGGAGCTGTTTTTT	CASSLAGGSSGELFF
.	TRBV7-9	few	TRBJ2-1	TGTGCCAGCAGCTTGGGCCCAGGGGTTTACAATGAGCAGTTCTTC	CASSLGPGVYNEQFF
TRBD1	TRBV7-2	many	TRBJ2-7	TGTGCCAGCAGCTTAGCGGGGACAGGGACCTACGAGCAGTACTTC	CASSLAGTGTYEQYF
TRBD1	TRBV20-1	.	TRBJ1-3	TGCAGTGCTCAGGAGAACTGGACAGGGGGAAACACCATATATTTT	CSAQENWTGGNTIYF
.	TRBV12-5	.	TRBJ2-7	TGTGCTAGTGGTTTGGGAGGAGGAGAGCAGTACTTC	CASGLGGGEQYF
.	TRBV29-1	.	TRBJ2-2	TGCAGCGTTGAAACACCAACGAACACCGGGGAGCTGTTTTTT	CSVETPTNTGELFF
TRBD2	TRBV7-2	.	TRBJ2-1	TGTGCCAGCAGCCTACACAACGGGGGACTAGCACTAAGGAATGAGCAGTTCTTC	CASSLHNGGLALRNEQFF
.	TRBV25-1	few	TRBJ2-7	TGTGCCAGCAGTGATTTGAGATACGAGCAGTACTTC	CASSDLRYEQYF
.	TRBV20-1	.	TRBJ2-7	TGCAGTGCTAGAGATTTGAATCTCAATCGGGGGAGCGATTACGAGCAGTACTTC	CSARDLNLNRGSDYEQYF
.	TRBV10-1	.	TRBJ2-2	TGCGCCAGCAGTGAGCATTATAGAACCGGGGAGCTGTTTTTT	CASSEHYRTGELFF
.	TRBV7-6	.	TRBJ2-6	TGTGCCAGCAGCTTACCGATCTCTGGGGCCAACGTCCTGACTTTC	CASSLPISGANVLTF
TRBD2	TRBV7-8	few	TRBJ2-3	TGTGCCAGCAGCTTTCCGGGACTAGCGGGAACAGATACGCAGTATTTT	CASSFPGLAGTDTQYF
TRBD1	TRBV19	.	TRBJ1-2	TGTGCCAGTAGTATGGGACAGAACAACAGATATGGCTACACCTTC	CASSMGQNNRYGYTF
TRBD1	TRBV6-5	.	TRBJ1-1	TGTGCCAGCATCCGGACAGGGGGGCAAACTGAAGCTTTCTTT	CASIRTGGQTEAFF
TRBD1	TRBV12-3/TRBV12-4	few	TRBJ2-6	TGTGCCAGCACCCGAGGGGGACAGCTCGCTGGGGCCAACGTCCTGACTTTC	CASTRGGQLAGANVLTF